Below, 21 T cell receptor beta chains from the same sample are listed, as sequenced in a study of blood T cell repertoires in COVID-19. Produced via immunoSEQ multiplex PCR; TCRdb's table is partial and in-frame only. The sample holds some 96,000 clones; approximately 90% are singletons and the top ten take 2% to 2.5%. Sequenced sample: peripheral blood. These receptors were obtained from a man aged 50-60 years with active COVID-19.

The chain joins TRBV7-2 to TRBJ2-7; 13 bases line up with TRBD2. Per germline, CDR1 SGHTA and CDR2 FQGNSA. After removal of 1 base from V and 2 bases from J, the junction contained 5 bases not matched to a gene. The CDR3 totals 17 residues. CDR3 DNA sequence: TGTGCCAGCAGCTTAGGACTAGCGGGGGGCCTAACCTACGAGCAGTACTTC. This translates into CASSLGLAGGLTYEQYF.

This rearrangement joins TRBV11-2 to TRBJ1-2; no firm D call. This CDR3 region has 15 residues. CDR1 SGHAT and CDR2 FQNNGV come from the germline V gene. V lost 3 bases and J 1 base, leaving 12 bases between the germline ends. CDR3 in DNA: TGTGCCAGCAGCTTTCTAGGTGCAAATAACTATGGCTACACCTTC. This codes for CASSFLGANNYGYTF.

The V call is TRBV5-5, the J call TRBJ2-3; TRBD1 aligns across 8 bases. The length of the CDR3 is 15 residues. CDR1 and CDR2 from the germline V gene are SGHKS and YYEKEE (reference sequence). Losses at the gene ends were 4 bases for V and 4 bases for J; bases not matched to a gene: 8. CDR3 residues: CASSPSGQAADTQYF. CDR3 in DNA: TGTGCCAGCAGCCCCTCGGGACAGGCGGCAGATACGCAGTATTTT.

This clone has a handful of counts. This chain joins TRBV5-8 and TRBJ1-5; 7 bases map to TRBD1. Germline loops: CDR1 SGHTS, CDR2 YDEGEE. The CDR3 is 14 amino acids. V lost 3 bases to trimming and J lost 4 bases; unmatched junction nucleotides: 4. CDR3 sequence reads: CASSSEGANQPQHF. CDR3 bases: TGTGCCAGCAGCTCCGAGGGGGCAAATCAGCCCCAGCATTTT.

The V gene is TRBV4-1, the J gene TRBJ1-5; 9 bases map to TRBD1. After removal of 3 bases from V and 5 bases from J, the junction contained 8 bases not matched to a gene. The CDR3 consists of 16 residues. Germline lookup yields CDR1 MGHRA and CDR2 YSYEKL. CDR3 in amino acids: CASSQTWTGADQPQHF. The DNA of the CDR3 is TGCGCCAGCAGCCAGACTTGGACAGGGGCGGATCAGCCCCAGCATTTT.

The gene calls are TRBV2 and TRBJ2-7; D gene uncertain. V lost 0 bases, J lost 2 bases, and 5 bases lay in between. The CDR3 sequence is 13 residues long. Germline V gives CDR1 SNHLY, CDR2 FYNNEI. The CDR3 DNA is TGTGCCAGCAGTGAAGCGCCGGCCTACGAGCAGTACTTC. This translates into CASSEAPAYEQYF.

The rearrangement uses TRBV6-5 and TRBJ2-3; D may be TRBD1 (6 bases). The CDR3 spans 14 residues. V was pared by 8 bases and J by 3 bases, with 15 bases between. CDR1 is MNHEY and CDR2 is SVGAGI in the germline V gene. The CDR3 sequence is CASRSRGITDTQYF. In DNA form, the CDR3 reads TGTGCCAGCCGGTCCAGGGGTATTACAGATACGCAGTATTTT.

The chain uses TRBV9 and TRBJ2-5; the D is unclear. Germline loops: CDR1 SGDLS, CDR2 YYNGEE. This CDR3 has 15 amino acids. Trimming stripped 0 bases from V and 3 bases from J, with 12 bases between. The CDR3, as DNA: TGTGCCAGCAGCGTAGGCGGCTATACCAAAGAGACCCAGTACTTC. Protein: CASSVGGYTKETQYF.

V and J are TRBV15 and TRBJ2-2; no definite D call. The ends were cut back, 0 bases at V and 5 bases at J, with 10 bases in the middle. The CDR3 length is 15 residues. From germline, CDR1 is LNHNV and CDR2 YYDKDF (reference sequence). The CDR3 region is CATSRDRTATGELFF. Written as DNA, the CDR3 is TGTGCCACCAGCAGAGATAGAACAGCAACCGGGGAGCTGTTTTTT. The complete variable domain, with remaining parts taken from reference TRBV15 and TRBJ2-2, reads DAMVIQNPRYQVTQFGKPVTLSCSQTLNHNVMYWYQQKSSQAPKLLFHYYDKDFNNEADTPDNFQSRRPNTSFCFLDIRSPGLGDTAMYLCATSRDRTATGELFFGEGSRLTVL.

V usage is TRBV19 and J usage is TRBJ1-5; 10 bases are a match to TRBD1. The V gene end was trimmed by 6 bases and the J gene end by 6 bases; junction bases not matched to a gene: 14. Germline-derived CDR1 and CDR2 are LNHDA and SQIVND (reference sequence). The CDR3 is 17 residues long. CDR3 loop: CASRTGTGEGGRQPQHF. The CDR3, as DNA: TGTGCCAGTAGGACCGGGACAGGGGAAGGGGGTCGTCAGCCCCAGCATTTT.

CDR3 sequence (DNA): TGCGCCAGCAATATAGGGACAGTCACTGAAGCTTTCTTT. Its translation is CASNIGTVTEAFF. V gene TRBV10-2 combines with J gene TRBJ1-1; 7 bases are shared with TRBD1. The CDR3 totals 13 residues. Trimming took 7 bases from V and 4 from J; bases not matched to a gene: 6. The germline V gene encodes CDR1 WSHSY and CDR2 SAAADI.

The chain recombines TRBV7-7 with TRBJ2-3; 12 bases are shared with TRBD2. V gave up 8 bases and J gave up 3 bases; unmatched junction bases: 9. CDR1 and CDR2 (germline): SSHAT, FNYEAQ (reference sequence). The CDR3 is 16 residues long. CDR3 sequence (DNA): TGTGCCAGCGCCCGACTAGCGGGAGAGAAGACAGATACGCAGTATTTT. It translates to CASARLAGEKTDTQYF.

CDR3 region: CASSPLAGGPYEQYF. CDR3 DNA: TGTGCCAGCAGTCCCCTAGCGGGGGGACCCTACGAGCAGTACTTC. V gene TRBV6-2 or TRBV6-3 combines with J gene TRBJ2-7; 11 nucleotides agree with TRBD2. Germline CDR1 and CDR2: MNHEY and SVGEGT. The CDR3 covers 15 residues. V shed 5 bases, J shed 2 bases, and the junction held 5 bases outside the gene matches.

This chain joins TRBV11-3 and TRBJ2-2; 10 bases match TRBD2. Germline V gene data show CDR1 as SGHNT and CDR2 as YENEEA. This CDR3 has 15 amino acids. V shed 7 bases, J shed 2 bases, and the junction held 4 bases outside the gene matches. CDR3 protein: CASKGLAENTGELFF. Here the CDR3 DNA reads TGTGCCAGCAAAGGACTAGCGGAAAACACCGGGGAGCTGTTTTTT. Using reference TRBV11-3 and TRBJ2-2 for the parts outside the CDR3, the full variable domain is EAGVVQSPRYKIIEKKQPVAFWCNPISGHNTLYWYLQNLGQGPELLIRYENEEAVDDSQLPKDRFSAERLKGVDSTLKIQPAELGDSAVYLCASKGLAENTGELFFGEGSRLTVL.

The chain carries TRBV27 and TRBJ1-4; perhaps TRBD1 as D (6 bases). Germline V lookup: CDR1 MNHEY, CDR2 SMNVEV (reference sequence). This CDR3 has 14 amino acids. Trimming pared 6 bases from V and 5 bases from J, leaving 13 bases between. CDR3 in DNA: TGTGCCAGCAGGACGGACAGTTCAAATGAAAAACTGTTTTTT. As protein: CASRTDSSNEKLFF. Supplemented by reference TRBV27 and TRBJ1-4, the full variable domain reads EAQVTQNPRYLITVTGKKLTVTCSQNMNHEYMSWYRQDPGLGLRQIYYSMNVEVTDKGDVPEGYKVSRKEKRNFPLILESPSPNQTSLYFCASRTDSSNEKLFFGSGTQLSVL.

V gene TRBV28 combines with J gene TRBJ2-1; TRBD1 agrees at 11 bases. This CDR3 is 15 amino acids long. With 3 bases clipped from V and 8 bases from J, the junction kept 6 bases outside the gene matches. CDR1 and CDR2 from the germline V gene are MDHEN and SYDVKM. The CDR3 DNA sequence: TGTGCCAGCAGTTTCCTCGGACAGGGGGCACATGAGCAGTTCTTC. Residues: CASSFLGQGAHEQFF. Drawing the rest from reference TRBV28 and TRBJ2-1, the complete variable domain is DVKVTQSSRYLVKRTGEKVFLECVQDMDHENMFWYRQDPGLGLRLIYFSYDVKMKEKGDIPEGYSVSREKKERFSLILESASTNQTSMYLCASSFLGQGAHEQFFGPGTRLTVL.

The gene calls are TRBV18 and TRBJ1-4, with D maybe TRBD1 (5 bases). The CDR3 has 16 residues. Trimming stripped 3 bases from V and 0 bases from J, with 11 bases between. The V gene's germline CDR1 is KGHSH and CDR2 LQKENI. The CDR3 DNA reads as TGTGCCAGCTCACCTTCAGGGATCGCAACTAATGAAAAACTGTTTTTT. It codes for CASSPSGIATNEKLFF.

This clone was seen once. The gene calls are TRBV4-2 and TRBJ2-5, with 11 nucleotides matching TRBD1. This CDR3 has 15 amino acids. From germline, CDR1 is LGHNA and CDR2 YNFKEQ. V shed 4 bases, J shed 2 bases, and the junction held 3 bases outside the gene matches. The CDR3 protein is CASSLGTGGQETQYF. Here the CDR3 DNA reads TGTGCCAGCAGCCTAGGGACAGGGGGACAAGAGACCCAGTACTTC.

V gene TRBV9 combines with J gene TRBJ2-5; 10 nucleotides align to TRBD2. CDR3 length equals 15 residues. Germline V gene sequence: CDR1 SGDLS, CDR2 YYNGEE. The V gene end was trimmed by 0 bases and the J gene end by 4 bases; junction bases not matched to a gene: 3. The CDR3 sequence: CASSVDSGRGETQYF. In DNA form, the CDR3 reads TGTGCCAGCAGCGTAGACAGCGGGAGGGGAGAGACCCAGTACTTC.

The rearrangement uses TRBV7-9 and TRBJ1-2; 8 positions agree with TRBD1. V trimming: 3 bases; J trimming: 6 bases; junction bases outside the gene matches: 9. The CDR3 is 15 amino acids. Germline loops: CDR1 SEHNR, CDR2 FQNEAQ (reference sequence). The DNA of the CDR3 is TGTGCCAGCAGCTTCCCCGCAGGGGGCGCGAATGGCTACACCTTC. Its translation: CASSFPAGGANGYTF.

The CDR3 spells CASSKKQGPQPQHF. CDR3 nucleotides: TGTGCCAGCAGCAAGAAACAGGGCCCTCAGCCCCAGCATTTT. V usage is TRBV21-1 and J usage is TRBJ1-5; the table's D call of TRBD1 was not tested on the DNA. TRBV21-1 is a pseudogene. This CDR3 has 14 amino acids.